Each of the 17 T cell receptor beta chains below was sequenced from the same sample in a study of technical replicates of blood from a handful of donors (dated by TCRdb to 2016 to 2017). Libraries came from the immunoSEQ multiplex PCR assay. Drawn from immuneACCESS, this table holds only the in-frame rearrangements with V and J called that TCRdb kept. Clones are partly lost; checked studies trace under half to an unresolved V gene and leave the rest unexplained. Recorded for this sample are 60,000 to 75,000 clones; 95% to 98% of them occurred a single time. More than 0.25% of the sample belongs to the ten largest clones. The specimen sequenced was T cells isolated from PBMCs. Receptors originate from a human donor in good health.

J is TRBJ1-5 and V is TRBV7-6; 8 bases align to TRBD1. From germline, CDR1 is SGHVS and CDR2 FNYEAQ. This CDR3 is built from 16 residues. V shed 0 bases and J 3 bases; nucleotides not matched to a gene: 4. The CDR3 protein is CASSLAGGQVNQPQHF. CDR3 nucleotide sequence: TGTGCCAGCAGCTTAGCGGGGGGACAGGTCAATCAGCCCCAGCATTTT.

This chain connects TRBV5-4 to TRBJ1-5; 9 bases are a match to TRBD1. This CDR3 has 16 amino acids. Germline V gene sequence: CDR1 SGHNT, CDR2 YYREEE (reference sequence). J was trimmed by 4 bases and V by 4 bases; bases with no gene match: 9. The chain's CDR3 is CASSKGGTGINQPQHF. DNA for the CDR3: TGTGCCAGCAGCAAAGGAGGGACAGGGATTAATCAGCCCCAGCATTTT.

This clone was counted between two and nine times. The rearrangement joins TRBV29-1 to TRBJ2-7; 10 bases match TRBD1. The CDR3 runs to 14 residues. Germline V gene lookup returns CDR1 SQVTM and CDR2 ANQGSEA. V was pared by 4 bases and J by 7 bases, with 10 bases of the junction left unmatched. In nucleotides, the CDR3 is TGCAGCGTTGGTTCCGGGACAGGGGTAGAGGAGCAGTACTTC. Residues: CSVGSGTGVEEQYF.

CDR3 DNA sequence: TGTGCCAGCAGCGTAGAGGGACTACACAATGAGCAGTTCTTC. Amino acid sequence: CASSVEGLHNEQFF. The gene calls are TRBV9 and TRBJ2-1; 7 positions agree with TRBD2. V was clipped by 0 bases and J by 5 bases; unmatched bases: 2. The CDR3 has 14 amino acids. Germline-derived CDR1 and CDR2 are SGDLS and YYNGEE.

V is TRBV7-3 and J is TRBJ1-1; D not certain. Trimming removed 2 bases from V and 4 bases from J, with 5 bases in between. Looked up from germline, CDR1 is SGHTA and CDR2 is FQGTGA. The CDR3 sequence is 12 residues long. The CDR3 DNA follows: TGTGCCAGCAGCTTACCGGGCACTGAAGCTTTCTTT. The encoded protein is CASSLPGTEAFF.

The V and J genes are TRBV15 and TRBJ1-4; D gene ambiguous. The CDR3 contains 15 residues. Trimming took 1 base from V and 8 from J, leaving 14 bases between them. The germline gives CDR1 LNHNV, CDR2 YYDKDF (reference sequence). CDR3 region: CATSRVGTPEEKLFF. The CDR3 nucleotides are TGTGCCACCAGCAGAGTGGGTACGCCGGAGGAAAAACTGTTTTTT. The entire variable domain, with the rest obtained from reference TRBV15 and TRBJ1-4, is as follows: DAMVIQNPRYQVTQFGKPVTLSCSQTLNHNVMYWYQQKSSQAPKLLFHYYDKDFNNEADTPDNFQSRRPNTSFCFLDIRSPGLGDTAMYLCATSRVGTPEEKLFFGSGTQLSVL.

V gene TRBV7-9 combines with J gene TRBJ2-5; 7 bases are a match to TRBD1. Germline V gene sequence: CDR1 SEHNR, CDR2 FQNEAQ (reference sequence). The J segment lost 5 bases and the V segment lost 5 bases, leaving 11 bases of the junction unmatched. CDR3 length: 15 residues. The CDR3 nucleotides are TGTGCCAGCAGCCCAAGAAGGGGGCGCGGGGAGACCCAGTACTTC. Protein product: CASSPRRGRGETQYF. The variable domain in full, with the rest retrieved from reference TRBV7-9 and TRBJ2-5, is DTGVSQNPRHKITKRGQNVTFRCDPISEHNRLYWYRQTLGQGPEFLTYFQNEAQLEKSRLLSDRFSAERPKGSFSTLEIQRTEQGDSAMYLCASSPRRGRGETQYFGPGTRLLVL.

V is TRBV28 and J is TRBJ2-3, with TRBD2 matching over 12 bases. The CDR3 runs 14 residues. Germline V gives CDR1 MDHEN, CDR2 SYDVKM. V shed 8 bases, J shed 4 bases, and the junction held 4 bases outside the gene matches. The CDR3 region has the DNA TGTGCCAGCTCTAGCGGGAGGGCCTCAGATACGCAGTATTTT. Residues: CASSSGRASDTQYF.

This sequence joins TRBV29-1 and TRBJ2-7; the match to TRBD2 covers 7 bases. Germline V CDR1 and CDR2: SQVTM, ANQGSEA. V shed 6 bases and J 3 bases; nucleotides not matched to a gene: 8. This CDR3 is 13 amino acids long. CDR3 DNA: TGCAGCGTCCGGGGTCTAGCGGACTACGAGCAGTACTTC. This sequence encodes CSVRGLADYEQYF.

The chain is built from TRBV30 and TRBJ2-7, with TRBD1 matching 10 bases. J was trimmed by 1 base and V by 6 bases; bases with no gene match: 9. Germline assignment: CDR1 GTSNPN and CDR2 SVGIG (reference sequence). The CDR3 consists of 15 residues. For the CDR3, the DNA is TGTGCCTGCAACCCCGGGGACAGGGGATCCTACGAGCAGTACTTC. Amino acid sequence: CACNPGDRGSYEQYF.

The chain recombines TRBV2 with TRBJ1-2; maybe TRBD1 (5 bases). V lost 7 bases and J lost 0, with 12 bases in between. This CDR3 contains 14 residues. Germline loops: CDR1 SNHLY, CDR2 FYNNEI. CDR3 nucleotides: TGTGCCAGCATGGCTGGACAAACTAACTATGGCTACACCTTC. It yields the protein CASMAGQTNYGYTF.

V is TRBV7-9 and J is TRBJ2-7; D call uncertain. CDR3 length: 15 residues. Deletions cut 3 bases from V and 6 bases from J, with 18 bases between. CDR1 is SEHNR, CDR2 FQNEAQ, per germline (reference sequence). As DNA, the CDR3 is TGTGCCAGCAGCTTTTTGCTTGGCGCGGATCGCGAGCAGTACTTC. Amino acids: CASSFLLGADREQYF.

The DNA for the CDR3 is TGTGCCAGCAGCAACGGACAGGGTGGGGCTTTCTTT. As protein: CASSNGQGGAFF. V is TRBV6-5 and J is TRBJ1-1, with TRBD1 matching over 8 bases. CDR3 size: 12 residues. The J segment lost 11 bases and the V segment lost 6 bases, leaving 8 bases of the junction unmatched. Germline CDR1 and CDR2: MNHEY and SVGAGI.

DNA for the CDR3: TGTGCCTGGAAGGGGCAGGGGGCCTACGAGCAGTACTTC. It encodes CAWKGQGAYEQYF. This chain links TRBV30 with TRBJ2-7; 7 bases are a match to TRBD1. There are 13 residues in the CDR3. Germline assignment: CDR1 GTSNPN and CDR2 SVGIG (reference sequence). V lost 4 bases, J lost 2 bases, and 5 bases stayed unmatched.

The chain employs TRBV7-3 and TRBJ1-3; 7 nucleotides align to TRBD1. J gave up 3 bases and V 3 bases, and 2 bases lay outside the gene matches. The germline V gene has CDR1 SGHTA and CDR2 FQGTGA. The CDR3 runs 14 residues. The CDR3 DNA reads TGTGCCAGCAGCTTGACAGGGAGTGGAAACACCATATATTTT. Translated, it gives CASSLTGSGNTIYF.

The rearrangement uses TRBV27 and TRBJ1-5; TRBD1 matches at 12 bases. Germline trimming cut 5 bases from V and 8 bases from J; bases unmatched to any gene: 7. Germline V gene data show CDR1 as MNHEY and CDR2 as SMNVEV (reference sequence). The CDR3 runs 15 residues. The CDR3 DNA reads as TGTGCCAGCAGTCCGGGACAGGGGGCTATGAAGCCCCAGCATTTT. Translated: CASSPGQGAMKPQHF.

A single count supports this clone. V and J are TRBV15 and TRBJ2-5; a weak D match, TRBD2 (5 bases). The V gene lost 1 base and the J gene lost 5 bases, with 17 bases spanning the gap. Germline values: CDR1 LNHNV, CDR2 YYDKDF (reference sequence). The CDR3 is 16 amino acids. The CDR3 DNA sequence: TGTGCCACCAGCAGAGCGAGAGGGAGTAGAAGGGAGACCCAGTACTTC. Residues: CATSRARGSRRETQYF.